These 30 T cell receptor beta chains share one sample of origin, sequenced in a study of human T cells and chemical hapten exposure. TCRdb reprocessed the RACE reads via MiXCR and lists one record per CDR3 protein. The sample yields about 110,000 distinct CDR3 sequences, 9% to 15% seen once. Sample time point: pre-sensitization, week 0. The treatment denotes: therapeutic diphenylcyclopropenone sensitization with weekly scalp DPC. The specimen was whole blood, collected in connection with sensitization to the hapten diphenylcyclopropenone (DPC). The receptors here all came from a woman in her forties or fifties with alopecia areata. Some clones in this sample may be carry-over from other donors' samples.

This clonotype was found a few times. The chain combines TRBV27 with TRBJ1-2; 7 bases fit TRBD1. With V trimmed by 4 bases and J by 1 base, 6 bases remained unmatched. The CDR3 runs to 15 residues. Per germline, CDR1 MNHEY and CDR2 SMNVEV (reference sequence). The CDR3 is CASSSGTDINYGYTF. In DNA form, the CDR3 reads TGTGCCAGCAGTTCCGGGACAGACATTAACTATGGCTACACCTTC.

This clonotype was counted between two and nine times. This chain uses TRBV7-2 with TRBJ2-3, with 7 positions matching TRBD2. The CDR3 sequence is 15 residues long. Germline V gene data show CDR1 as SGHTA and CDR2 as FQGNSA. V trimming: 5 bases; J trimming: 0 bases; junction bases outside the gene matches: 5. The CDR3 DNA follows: TGTGCCAGCAGCGAGGGACTACCTAGCACAGATACGCAGTATTTT. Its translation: CASSEGLPSTDTQYF.

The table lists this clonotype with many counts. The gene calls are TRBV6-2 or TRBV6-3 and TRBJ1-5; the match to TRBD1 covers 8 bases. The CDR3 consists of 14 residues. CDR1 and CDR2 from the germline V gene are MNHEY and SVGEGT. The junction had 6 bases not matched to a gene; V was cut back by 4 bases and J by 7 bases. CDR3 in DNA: TGTGCCAGCAGTTCCTCAGGGGGCAGGCAGCCCCAGCATTTT. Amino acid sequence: CASSSSGGRQPQHF.

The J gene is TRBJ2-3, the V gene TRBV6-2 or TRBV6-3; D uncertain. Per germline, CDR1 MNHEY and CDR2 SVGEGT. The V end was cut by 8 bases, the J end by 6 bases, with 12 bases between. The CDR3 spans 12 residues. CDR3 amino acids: CASQTAQDTQYF. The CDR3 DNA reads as TGTGCCAGCCAAACCGCCCAGGATACGCAGTATTTT.

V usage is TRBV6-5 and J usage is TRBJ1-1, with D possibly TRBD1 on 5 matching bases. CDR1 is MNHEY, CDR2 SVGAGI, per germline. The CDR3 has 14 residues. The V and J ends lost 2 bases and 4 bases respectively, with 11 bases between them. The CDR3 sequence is CASSYGGGTTEAFF. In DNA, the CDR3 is TGTGCCAGCAGTTACGGGGGGGGAACCACTGAAGCTTTCTTT.

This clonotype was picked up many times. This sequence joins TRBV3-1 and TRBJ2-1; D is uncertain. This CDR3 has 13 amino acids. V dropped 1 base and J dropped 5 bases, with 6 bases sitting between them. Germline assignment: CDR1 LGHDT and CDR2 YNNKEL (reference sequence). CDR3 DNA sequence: TGTGCCAGCAGCCAAGTATACGACAATGAGCAGTTCTTC. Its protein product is CASSQVYDNEQFF.

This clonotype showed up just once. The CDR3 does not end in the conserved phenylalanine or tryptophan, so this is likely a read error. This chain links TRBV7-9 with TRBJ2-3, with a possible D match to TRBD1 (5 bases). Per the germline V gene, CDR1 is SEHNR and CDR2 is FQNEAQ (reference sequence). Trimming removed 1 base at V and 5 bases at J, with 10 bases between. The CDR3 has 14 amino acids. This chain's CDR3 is CASSLEQGRDTQYL. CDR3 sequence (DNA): TGTGCCAGCAGCTTAGAGCAGGGTAGAGATACGCAGTATCTT.

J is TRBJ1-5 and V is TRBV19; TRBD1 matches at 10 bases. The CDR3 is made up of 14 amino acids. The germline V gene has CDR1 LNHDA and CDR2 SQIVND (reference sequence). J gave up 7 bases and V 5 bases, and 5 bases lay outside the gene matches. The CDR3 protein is CASSARQGAQPQHF. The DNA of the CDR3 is TGTGCCAGTAGTGCACGACAGGGGGCCCAGCCCCAGCATTTT.

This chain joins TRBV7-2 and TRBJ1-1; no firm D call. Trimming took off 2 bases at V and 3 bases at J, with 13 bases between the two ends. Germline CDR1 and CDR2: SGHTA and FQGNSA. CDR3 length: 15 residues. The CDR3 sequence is CASSLRSAGYTEAFF. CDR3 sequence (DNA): TGTGCCAGCAGCTTAAGGTCGGCGGGGTACACTGAAGCTTTCTTT.

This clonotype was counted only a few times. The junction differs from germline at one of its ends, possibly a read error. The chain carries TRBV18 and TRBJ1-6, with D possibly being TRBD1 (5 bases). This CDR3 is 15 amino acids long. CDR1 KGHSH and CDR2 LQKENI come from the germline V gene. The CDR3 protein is CASSPLGEGNSPLHF. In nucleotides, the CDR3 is TGTGCCAGCTCCCCACTCGGGGAGGGGAATTCACCCCTCCACTTT.

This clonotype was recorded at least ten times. CDR3 protein: CATKQGTGELFF. The CDR3 bases are TGTGCCACAAAACAGGGGACCGGGGAGCTGTTTTTT. The chain links TRBV24-1 to TRBJ2-2; 7 bases line up with TRBD1. Germline values: CDR1 KGHDR, CDR2 SFDVKD. Trimming removed 10 bases from V and 5 bases from J; junction bases left unmatched: 3. The CDR3 runs to 12 residues.

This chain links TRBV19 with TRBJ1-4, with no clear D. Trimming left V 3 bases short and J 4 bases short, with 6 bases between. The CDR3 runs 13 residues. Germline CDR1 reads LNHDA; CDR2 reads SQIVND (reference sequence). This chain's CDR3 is CASSIGGNEKLFF. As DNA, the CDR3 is TGTGCCAGTAGTATTGGTGGTAATGAAAAACTGTTTTTT.

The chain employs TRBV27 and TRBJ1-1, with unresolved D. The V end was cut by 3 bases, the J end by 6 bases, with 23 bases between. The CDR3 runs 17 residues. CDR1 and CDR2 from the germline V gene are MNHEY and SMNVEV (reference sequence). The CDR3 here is CASSFDRVISGSPEAFF. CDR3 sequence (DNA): TGTGCCAGCAGTTTCGATAGGGTCATTTCGGGTAGCCCTGAAGCTTTCTTT.

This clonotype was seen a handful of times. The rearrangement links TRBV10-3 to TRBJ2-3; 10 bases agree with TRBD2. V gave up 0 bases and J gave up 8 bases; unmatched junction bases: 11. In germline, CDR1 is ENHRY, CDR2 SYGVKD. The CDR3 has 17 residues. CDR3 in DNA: TGTGCCATCAGTGAGTCGCTAGCGGGAGCGTCCCCTAGTACGCAGTATTTT. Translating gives CAISESLAGASPSTQYF.

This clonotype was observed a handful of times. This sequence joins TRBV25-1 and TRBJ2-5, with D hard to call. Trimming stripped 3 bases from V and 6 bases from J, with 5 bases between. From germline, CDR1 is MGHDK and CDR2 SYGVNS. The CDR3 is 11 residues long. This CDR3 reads CASSEVKTQYF. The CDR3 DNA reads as TGTGCCAGCAGTGAGGTGAAGACCCAGTACTTC. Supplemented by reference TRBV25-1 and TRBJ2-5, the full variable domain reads EADIYQTPRYLVIGTGKKITLECSQTMGHDKMYWYQQDPGMELHLIHYSYGVNSTEKGDLSSESTVSRIRTEHFPLTLESARPSHTSQYLCASSEVKTQYFGPGTRLLVL.

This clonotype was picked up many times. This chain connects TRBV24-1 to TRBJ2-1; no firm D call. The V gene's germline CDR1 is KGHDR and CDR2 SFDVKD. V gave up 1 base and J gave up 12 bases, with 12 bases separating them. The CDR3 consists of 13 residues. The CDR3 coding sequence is TGTGCCACCAGTGATTTCTACTACCCTACGCAGTTCTTC. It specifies CATSDFYYPTQFF.

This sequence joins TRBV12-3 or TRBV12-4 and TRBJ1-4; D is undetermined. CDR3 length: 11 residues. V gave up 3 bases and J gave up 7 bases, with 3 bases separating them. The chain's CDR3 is CASSLSEKLFF. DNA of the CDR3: TGTGCCAGCAGTTTGAGTGAAAAACTGTTTTTT.

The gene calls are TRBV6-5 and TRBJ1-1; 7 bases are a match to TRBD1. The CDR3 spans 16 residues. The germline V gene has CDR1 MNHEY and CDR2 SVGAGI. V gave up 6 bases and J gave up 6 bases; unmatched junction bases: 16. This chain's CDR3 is CASRLTGSTVSAEAFF. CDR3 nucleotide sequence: TGTGCCAGCAGGCTGACAGGGTCCACCGTCTCAGCTGAAGCTTTCTTT.

The DNA for the CDR3 is TGTGCCAGCAGACAGGGACGGAACACTGAAGCTTTCTTT. Residues: CASRQGRNTEAFF. The V call is TRBV7-9, the J call TRBJ1-1; possible D gene TRBD1, 6 bases. Germline CDR1 SEHNR, CDR2 FQNEAQ (reference sequence). Trimming left V 6 bases short and J 1 base short, with 9 bases between. This CDR3 comprises 13 residues.

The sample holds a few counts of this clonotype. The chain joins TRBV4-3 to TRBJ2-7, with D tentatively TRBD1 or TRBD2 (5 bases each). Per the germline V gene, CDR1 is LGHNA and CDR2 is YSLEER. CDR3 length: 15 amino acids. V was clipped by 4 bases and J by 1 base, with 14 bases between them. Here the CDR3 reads CASSLVGAGSYEQYF. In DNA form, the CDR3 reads TGCGCCAGCAGCCTAGTCGGGGCAGGGTCCTACGAGCAGTACTTC.

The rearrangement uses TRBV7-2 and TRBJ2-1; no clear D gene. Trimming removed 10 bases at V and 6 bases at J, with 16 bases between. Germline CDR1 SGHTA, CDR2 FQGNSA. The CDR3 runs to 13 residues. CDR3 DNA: TGTGCCATGACCGAAGGTATCGGCAATGAGCAGTTCTTC. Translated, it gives CAMTEGIGNEQFF.

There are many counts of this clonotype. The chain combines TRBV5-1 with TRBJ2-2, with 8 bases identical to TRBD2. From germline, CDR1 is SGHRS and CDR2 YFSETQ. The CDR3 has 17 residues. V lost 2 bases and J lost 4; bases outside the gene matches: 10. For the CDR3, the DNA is TGCGCCAGCAGCTTTCTGCTAGCGGGTACTCCCACCGGGGAGCTGTTTTTT. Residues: CASSFLLAGTPTGELFF. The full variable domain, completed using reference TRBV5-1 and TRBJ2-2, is KAGVTQTPRYLIKTRGQQVTLSCSPISGHRSVSWYQQTPGQGLQFLFEYFSETQRNKGNFPGRFSGRQFSNSRSEMNVSTLELGDSALYLCASSFLLAGTPTGELFFGEGSRLTVL.

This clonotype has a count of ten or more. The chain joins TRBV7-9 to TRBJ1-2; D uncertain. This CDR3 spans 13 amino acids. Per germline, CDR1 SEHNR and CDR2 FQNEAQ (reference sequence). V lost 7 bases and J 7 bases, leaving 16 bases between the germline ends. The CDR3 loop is CASTLSDTFGYTF. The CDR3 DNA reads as TGTGCCAGCACCCTTTCCGACACCTTTGGCTACACCTTC. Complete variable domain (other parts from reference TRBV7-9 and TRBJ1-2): DTGVSQNPRHKITKRGQNVTFRCDPISEHNRLYWYRQTLGQGPEFLTYFQNEAQLEKSRLLSDRFSAERPKGSFSTLEIQRTEQGDSAMYLCASTLSDTFGYTFGSGTRLTVV.

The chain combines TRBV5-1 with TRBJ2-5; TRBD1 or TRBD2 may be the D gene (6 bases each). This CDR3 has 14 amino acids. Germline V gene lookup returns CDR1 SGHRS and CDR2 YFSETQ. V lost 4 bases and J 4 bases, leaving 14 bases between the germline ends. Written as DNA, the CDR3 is TGCGCCAGCAGCCTCGTCGGGGGCCGAGAGACCCAGTACTTC. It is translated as CASSLVGGRETQYF.

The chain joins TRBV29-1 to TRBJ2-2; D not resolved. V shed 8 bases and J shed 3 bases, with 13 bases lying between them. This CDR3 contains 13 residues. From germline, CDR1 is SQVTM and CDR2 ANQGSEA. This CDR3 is CSSLKEDTGELFF. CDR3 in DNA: TGCAGCAGCCTAAAAGAAGACACCGGGGAGCTGTTTTTT.

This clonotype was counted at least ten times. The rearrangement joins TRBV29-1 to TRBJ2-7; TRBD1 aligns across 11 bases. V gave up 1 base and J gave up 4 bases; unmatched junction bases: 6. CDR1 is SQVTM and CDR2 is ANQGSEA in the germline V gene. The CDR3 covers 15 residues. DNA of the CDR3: TGCAGCGTTGAAGGACGGGACAGGGGGTTATACGAGCAGTACTTC. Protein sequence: CSVEGRDRGLYEQYF.

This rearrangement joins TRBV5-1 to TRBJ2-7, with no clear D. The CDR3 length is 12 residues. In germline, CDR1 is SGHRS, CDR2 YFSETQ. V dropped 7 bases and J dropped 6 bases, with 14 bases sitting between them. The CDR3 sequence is CASRFTGSEQYF. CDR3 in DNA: TGCGCCAGCCGATTCACCGGTTCCGAGCAGTACTTC. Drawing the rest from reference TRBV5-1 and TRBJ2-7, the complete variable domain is KAGVTQTPRYLIKTRGQQVTLSCSPISGHRSVSWYQQTPGQGLQFLFEYFSETQRNKGNFPGRFSGRQFSNSRSEMNVSTLELGDSALYLCASRFTGSEQYFGPGTRLTVT.

The CDR3 sequence is CASSRAAGPNEKLFF. CDR3 coding DNA: TGTGCCAGCTCCCGGGCGGCAGGGCCGAATGAAAAACTGTTTTTT. The rearrangement links TRBV18 to TRBJ1-4, with D perhaps matching TRBD1 (5 bases). This CDR3 spans 15 amino acids. The V gene's germline CDR1 is KGHSH and CDR2 LQKENI. Trimming shortened V by 6 bases and J by 5 bases, and 16 bases separated the two germline ends.

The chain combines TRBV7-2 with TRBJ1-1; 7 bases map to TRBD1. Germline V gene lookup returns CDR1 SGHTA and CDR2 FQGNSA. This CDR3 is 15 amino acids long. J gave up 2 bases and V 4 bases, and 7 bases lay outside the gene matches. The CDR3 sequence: CASSSGGGINTEAFF. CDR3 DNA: TGTGCCAGCAGCTCAGGGGGAGGTATCAACACTGAAGCTTTCTTT. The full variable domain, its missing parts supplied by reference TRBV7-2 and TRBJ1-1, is GAGVSQSPSNKVTEKGKDVELRCDPISGHTALYWYRQSLGQGLEFLIYFQGNSAPDKSGLPSDRFSAERTGGSVSTLTIQRTQQEDSAVYLCASSSGGGINTEAFFGQGTRLTVV.

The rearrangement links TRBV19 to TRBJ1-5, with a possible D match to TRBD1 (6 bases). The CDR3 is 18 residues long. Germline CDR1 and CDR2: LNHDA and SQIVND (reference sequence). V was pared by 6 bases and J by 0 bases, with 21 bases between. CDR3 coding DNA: TGTGCCAGTAGAACCACGAGGGGGATCCAAAATAGCAATCAGCCCCAGCATTTT. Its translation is CASRTTRGIQNSNQPQHF.